A selection of T cell receptor beta chains follows, all from one sample in a study of blood T cell repertoires in COVID-19. Assay used: immunoSEQ multiplex PCR; TCRdb lists only in-frame clones, some missing. The sample carries 65,000 to 85,000 clones, approximately 88% recorded once. The sample comprised peripheral blood. These receptors were obtained from a human donor in a cohort sampled during active COVID-19. The CDR3 runs from the conserved cysteine through the conserved F or W. The D gene is left open where the match is weak. Clone sizes are given selectively: once, few, many, or a class where the clone is expanded.

V gene: TRBV2
J gene: TRBJ1-1
D gene: NA
clone size: NA
CDR3 DNA: TGTGCCAGCAGCCTTGGGAGGGGTGAAGCTTTCTTT
CDR3 protein: CASSLGRGEAFF

V gene: TRBV27
J gene: TRBJ2-3
D gene: TRBD2
clone size: few
CDR3 DNA: TGTGCCAGCAGTCCACTAGGGAGAGCGGGAGGGCCAACAGATACGCAGTATTTT
CDR3 protein: CASSPLGRAGGPTDTQYF

V gene: TRBV5-6
J gene: TRBJ2-4
D gene: NA
clone size: NA
CDR3 DNA: TGTGCCAGCAGCTCAAGCCGGGACACTCAGTACTTC
CDR3 protein: CASSSSRDTQYF

V gene: TRBV10-3
J gene: TRBJ1-1
D gene: NA
clone size: NA
CDR3 DNA: TGTGCCACACGGTTGGGGGCAGCCAACACTGAAGCTTTCTTT
CDR3 protein: CATRLGAANTEAFF

V gene: TRBV4-1
J gene: TRBJ2-3
D gene: NA
clone size: NA
CDR3 DNA: TGCGCCAGCAGCCAAGATTCCCGGTTTCTCCCTTATACGCAGTATTTT
CDR3 protein: CASSQDSRFLPYTQYF

V gene: TRBV27
J gene: TRBJ2-7
D gene: NA
clone size: NA
CDR3 DNA: TGTGCCAGCAGAATGGCCGGACACTACTACGAGCAGTACTTC
CDR3 protein: CASRMAGHYYEQYF

V gene: TRBV5-1
J gene: TRBJ2-5
D gene: NA
clone size: NA
CDR3 DNA: TGCGCCAGCAGCTTGGGGGTAGTTAGCCGAAGCGAGACCCAGTACTTC
CDR3 protein: CASSLGVVSRSETQYF

V gene: TRBV7-2
J gene: TRBJ2-2
D gene: NA
clone size: NA
CDR3 DNA: TGTGCCAGCAGCCCCACCGGGACGAACACCGGGGAGCTGTTTTTT
CDR3 protein: CASSPTGTNTGELFF

V gene: TRBV3-1/TRBV3-2
J gene: TRBJ2-6
D gene: TRBD1
clone size: NA
CDR3 DNA: TGTGCCAGCAGCCAGCGGACAGGGGGCGCGTCGGGGGCCAACGTCCTGACTTTC
CDR3 protein: CASSQRTGGASGANVLTF

V gene: TRBV6-5
J gene: TRBJ1-3
D gene: NA
clone size: NA
CDR3 DNA: TGTGCCAGCAGTTACTCGTCCCAGACTGGAAACACCATATATTTT
CDR3 protein: CASSYSSQTGNTIYF

V gene: TRBV12-3/TRBV12-4
J gene: TRBJ1-1
D gene: NA
clone size: few
CDR3 DNA: TGTGCCAGCAGTTTCTCTGGACAAACTGAAGCTTTCTTT
CDR3 protein: CASSFSGQTEAFF

V gene: TRBV30
J gene: TRBJ2-1
D gene: NA
clone size: NA
CDR3 DNA: TGTGCCTGGACCAGGACACTGTTGTACAATGAGCAGTTCTTC
CDR3 protein: CAWTRTLLYNEQFF

V gene: TRBV6-2/TRBV6-3
J gene: TRBJ1-2
D gene: NA
clone size: once
CDR3 DNA: TGTGCCAGCAGTTCAAATACAGGGTTTGGCTACACCTTC
CDR3 protein: CASSSNTGFGYTF

V gene: TRBV19
J gene: TRBJ2-5
D gene: TRBD2
clone size: NA
CDR3 DNA: TGTGCCAGTAGTTCCGCTAGCGGGGGTTCCCAAGAGACCCAGTACTTC
CDR3 protein: CASSSASGGSQETQYF

V gene: TRBV6-4
J gene: TRBJ2-3
D gene: TRBD2
clone size: NA
CDR3 DNA: TGTGCCAGCTCCCAGACAGCGGGGGGCACAGATACGCAGTATTTT
CDR3 protein: CASSQTAGGTDTQYF

V gene: TRBV27
J gene: TRBJ2-1
D gene: NA
clone size: NA
CDR3 DNA: TGTGCCAGCCCTAGGCGGAATGAGCAGTTCTTC
CDR3 protein: CASPRRNEQFF

V gene: TRBV13
J gene: TRBJ2-1
D gene: NA
clone size: NA
CDR3 DNA: TGTGCCAGCAGCTTAGGTAGGGGGTACAATGAGCAGTTCTTC
CDR3 protein: CASSLGRGYNEQFF